Sequencing of this T cell receptor (beta chain) was carried out in a study of untreated major depressive disorder. Germline V lookup: CDR1 SGHTA, CDR2 FQGNSA. J was trimmed by 9 bases and V by 1 base; bases with no gene match: 6. This CDR3 has 15 amino acids. TCRdb's table, derived via immunoSEQ multiplex PCR, lists solely in-frame clones and lacks some. The data hold 20,000 or so clones, with 85% to 90% observed a single time. Sequenced input: CD4+ T cells from PBMCs. V usage is TRBV7-2 and J usage is TRBJ1-6; 7 bases are shared with TRBD1. The TCR sequence derives from a woman aged 25 to 39 in good health. CDR3: CASSLVGGGSSPLHF. In DNA form, the CDR3 reads TGTGCCAGCAGCTTAGTAGGGGGCGGTAGTTCACCCCTCCACTTT.